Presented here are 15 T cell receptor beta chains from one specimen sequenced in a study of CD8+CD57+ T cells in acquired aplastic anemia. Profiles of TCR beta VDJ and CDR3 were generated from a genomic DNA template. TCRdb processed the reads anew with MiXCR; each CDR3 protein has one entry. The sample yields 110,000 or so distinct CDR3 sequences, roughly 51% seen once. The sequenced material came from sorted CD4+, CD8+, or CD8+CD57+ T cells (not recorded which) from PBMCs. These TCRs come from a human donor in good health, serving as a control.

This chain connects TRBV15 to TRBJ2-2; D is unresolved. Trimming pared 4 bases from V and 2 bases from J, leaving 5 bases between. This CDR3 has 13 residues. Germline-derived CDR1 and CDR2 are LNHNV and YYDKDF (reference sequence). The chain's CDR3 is CATSKGNTGELFF. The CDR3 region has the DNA TGTGCCACCAGCAAGGGAAACACCGGGGAGCTGTTTTTT.

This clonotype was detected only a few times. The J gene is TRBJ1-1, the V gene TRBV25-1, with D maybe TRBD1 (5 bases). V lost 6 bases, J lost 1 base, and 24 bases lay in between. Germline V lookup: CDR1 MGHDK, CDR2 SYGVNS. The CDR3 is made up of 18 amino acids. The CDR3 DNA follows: TGTGCCAGCAGCTTTAACCCCGACGGGGGGAAGGGGAACACTGAAGCTTTCTTT. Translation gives CASSFNPDGGKGNTEAFF.

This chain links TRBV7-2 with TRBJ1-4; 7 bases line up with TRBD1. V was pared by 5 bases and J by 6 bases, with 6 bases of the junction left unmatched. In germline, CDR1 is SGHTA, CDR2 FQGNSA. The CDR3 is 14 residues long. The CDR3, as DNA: TGTGCCAGCAGCACAACCGGGACAGATGAAAAACTGTTTTTT. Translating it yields CASSTTGTDEKLFF.

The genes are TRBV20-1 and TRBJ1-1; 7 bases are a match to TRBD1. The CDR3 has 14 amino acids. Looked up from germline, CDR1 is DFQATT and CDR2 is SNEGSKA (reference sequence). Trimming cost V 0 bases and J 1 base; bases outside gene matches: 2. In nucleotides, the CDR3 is TGCAGTGCTAGAGAGGGGACAGCGAACACTGAAGCTTTCTTT. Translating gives CSAREGTANTEAFF.

The CDR3 nucleotides are TGTGCCAGTAGTATAGTATGGGGGGGTGATGAGCAGTTCTTC. It codes for CASSIVWGGDEQFF. The V gene is TRBV19, the J gene TRBJ2-1, with 7 bases lining up with TRBD2. The CDR3 is made up of 14 amino acids. The V segment lost 1 base and the J segment 8 bases; nucleotides outside the gene matches: 5. The germline CDR1 and CDR2 sequences are LNHDA and SQIVND (reference sequence).

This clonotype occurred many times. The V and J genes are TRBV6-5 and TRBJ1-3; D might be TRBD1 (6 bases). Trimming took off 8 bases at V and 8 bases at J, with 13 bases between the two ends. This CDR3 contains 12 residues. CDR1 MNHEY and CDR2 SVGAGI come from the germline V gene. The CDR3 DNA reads TGTGCCAGCGGTTGGGGGCAGGACACCATATATTTT. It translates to CASGWGQDTIYF.

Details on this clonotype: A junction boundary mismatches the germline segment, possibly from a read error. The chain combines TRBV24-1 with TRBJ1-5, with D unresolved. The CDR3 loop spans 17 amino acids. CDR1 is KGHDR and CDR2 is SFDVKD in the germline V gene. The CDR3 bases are TGTGCCAGCAGTTTCCCCTCCACGCCATTTCACAATCAGCCCCAGCATTTT. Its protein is CASSFPSTPFHNQPQHF.

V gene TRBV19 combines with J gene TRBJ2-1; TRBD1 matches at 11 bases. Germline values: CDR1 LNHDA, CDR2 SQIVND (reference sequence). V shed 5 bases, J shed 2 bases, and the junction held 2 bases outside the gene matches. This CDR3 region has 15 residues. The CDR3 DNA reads TGTGCCAGTAGTCCGGGACAGGGGGCCTACAATGAGCAGTTCTTC. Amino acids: CASSPGQGAYNEQFF.

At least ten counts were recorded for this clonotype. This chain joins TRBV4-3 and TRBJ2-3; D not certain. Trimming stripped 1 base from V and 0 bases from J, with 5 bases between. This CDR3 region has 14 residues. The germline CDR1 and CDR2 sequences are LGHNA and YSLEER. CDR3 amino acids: CASSQVKSTDTQYF. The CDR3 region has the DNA TGCGCCAGCAGCCAAGTCAAGAGCACAGATACGCAGTATTTT.

In DNA, the CDR3 is TGCAGTGCTACCGGGACCGTATGGGACTACACCTTC. This encodes CSATGTVWDYTF. The gene calls are TRBV20-1 and TRBJ1-2; a weak D match, TRBD1 (5 bases). Trimming removed 4 bases at V and 10 bases at J, with 16 bases between. Germline CDR1 and CDR2: DFQATT and SNEGSKA (reference sequence). The CDR3 contains 12 residues.

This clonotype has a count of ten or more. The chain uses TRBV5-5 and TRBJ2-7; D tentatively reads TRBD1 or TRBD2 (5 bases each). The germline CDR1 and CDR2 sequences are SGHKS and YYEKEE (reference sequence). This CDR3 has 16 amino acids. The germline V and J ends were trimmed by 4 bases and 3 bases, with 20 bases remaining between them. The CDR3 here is CASSLSLAGSYYEQYF. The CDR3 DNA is TGTGCCAGCAGCCTCAGCTTGGCAGGGAGTTACTACGAGCAGTACTTC.

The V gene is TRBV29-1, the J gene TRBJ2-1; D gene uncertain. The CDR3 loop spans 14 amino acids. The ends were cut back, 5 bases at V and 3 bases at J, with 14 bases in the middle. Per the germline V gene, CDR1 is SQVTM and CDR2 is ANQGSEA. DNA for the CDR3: TGCAGCGTTTTAGGTTCTTCAAACTACAATGAGCAGTTCTTC. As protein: CSVLGSSNYNEQFF.

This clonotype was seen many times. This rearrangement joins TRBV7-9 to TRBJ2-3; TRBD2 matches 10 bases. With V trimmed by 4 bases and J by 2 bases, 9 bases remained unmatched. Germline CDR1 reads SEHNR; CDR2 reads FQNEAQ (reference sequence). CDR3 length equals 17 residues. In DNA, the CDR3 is TGTGCCAGCAGCTGGGACAGTACTAGCGGGGACACAGATACGCAGTATTTT. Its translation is CASSWDSTSGDTDTQYF.

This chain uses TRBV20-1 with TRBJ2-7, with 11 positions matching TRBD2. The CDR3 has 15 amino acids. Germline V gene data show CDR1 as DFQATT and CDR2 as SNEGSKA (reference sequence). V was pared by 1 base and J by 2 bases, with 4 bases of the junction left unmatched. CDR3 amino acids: CSARASGGPPYEQYF. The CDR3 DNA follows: TGCAGTGCTAGAGCTAGCGGGGGGCCTCCCTACGAGCAGTACTTC.

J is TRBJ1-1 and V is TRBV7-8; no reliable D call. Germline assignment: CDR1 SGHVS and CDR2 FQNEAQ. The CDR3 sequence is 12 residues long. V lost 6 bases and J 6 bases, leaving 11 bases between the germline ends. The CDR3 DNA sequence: TGTGCCAGCAGACCCACCCAGGCTGAAGCTTTCTTT. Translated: CASRPTQAEAFF.